The 19 T cell receptor beta chains in this list originate from one sample, sequenced in a study of cytomegalovirus exposure and HLA in healthy donors. PCR amplification relied on 60 Vbeta primers (plus 13 Jbeta primers). Sequencing was performed with immunoSEQ multiplex PCR; in TCRdb, only in-frame clones are kept and a portion is missing. The table has around 170,000 clones, around 80% seen once; the top ten hold approximately 6.3%. The sequencing input was PBMCs. These receptors came from a man aged 35 to 55 in good health and CMV-seropositive.

The chain links TRBV7-2 to TRBJ1-1, with D maybe TRBD1 (5 bases). The CDR3 is 13 residues long. Germline CDR1 reads SGHTA; CDR2 reads FQGNSA. V was clipped by 8 bases and J by 6 bases, with 16 bases between them. The CDR3 loop is CASGAGLRAEAFF. CDR3 nucleotides: TGTGCCAGCGGCGCGGGACTACGAGCTGAAGCTTTCTTT.

The chain carries TRBV18 and TRBJ1-1; 8 nucleotides align to TRBD1. Germline CDR1 reads KGHSH; CDR2 reads LQKENI. Trimming at V came to 4 bases and at J to 1 base, leaving 8 bases not matched to a gene. This CDR3 region has 16 residues. The CDR3 spells CASSRTLGQGNTEAFF. CDR3 DNA: TGTGCCAGCTCACGTACATTAGGACAGGGGAACACTGAAGCTTTCTTT.

This clone was recorded only once. The chain uses TRBV14 and TRBJ2-7; weak D call: TRBD2 (6 bases). Germline-derived CDR1 and CDR2 are SGHDN and FVKESK. The CDR3 has 13 amino acids. The V end was cut by 3 bases, the J end by 4 bases, with 10 bases between. CDR3 region: CASSHLGGYEQYF. CDR3 DNA: TGTGCCAGCAGCCACCTAGGAGGGTACGAGCAGTACTTC. Drawing the rest from reference TRBV14 and TRBJ2-7, the complete variable domain is EAGVTQFPSHSVIEKGQTVTLRCDPISGHDNLYWYRRVMGKEIKFLLHFVKESKQDESGMPNNRFLAERTGGTYSTLKVQPAELEDSGVYFCASSHLGGYEQYFGPGTRLTVT.

This chain joins TRBV7-9 and TRBJ2-3, with 12 positions matching TRBD1. Looked up from germline, CDR1 is SEHNR and CDR2 is FQNEAQ (reference sequence). The CDR3 consists of 17 residues. V lost 2 bases to trimming and J lost 6 bases; unmatched junction nucleotides: 9. CDR3 sequence (DNA): TGTGCCAGCAGCTTAACCGGGACAGGGGGCTTGAAGGATACGCAGTATTTT. It codes for CASSLTGTGGLKDTQYF.

This chain uses TRBV11-3 with TRBJ2-2; 7 nucleotides match TRBD1. V shed 5 bases and J 2 bases; nucleotides not matched to a gene: 5. The CDR3 runs to 15 residues. Per germline, CDR1 SGHNT and CDR2 YENEEA. The CDR3 sequence is CASSVGQVNTGELFF. The CDR3 DNA reads TGTGCCAGCAGCGTCGGACAGGTTAACACCGGGGAGCTGTTTTTT.

J is TRBJ2-5 and V is TRBV15; D is possibly TRBD1 (5 bases). CDR1 is LNHNV, CDR2 YYDKDF, per germline (reference sequence). V was clipped by 1 base and J by 5 bases, with 8 bases between them. CDR3 length: 13 residues. The CDR3 DNA reads TGTGCCACCAGCAGAGGGGGCCTGGAGACCCAGTACTTC. Translation gives CATSRGGLETQYF.

J is TRBJ1-3 and V is TRBV6-1, with D unresolved. CDR1 is MNHNS, CDR2 SASEGT, per germline. The CDR3 covers 15 residues. V dropped 3 bases and J dropped 0 bases, with 9 bases sitting between them. The CDR3 loop reads CASSDNSNSGNTIYF. Written as DNA, the CDR3 is TGTGCCAGCAGTGATAACAGCAACTCTGGAAACACCATATATTTT.

The genes are TRBV7-8 and TRBJ2-1; possible D gene TRBD1, 5 bases. The CDR3 totals 15 residues. V was pared by 2 bases and J by 4 bases, with 12 bases between. Germline-derived CDR1 and CDR2 are SGHVS and FQNEAQ. CDR3 residues: CASSLNKGAYNEQFF. The CDR3 DNA is TGTGCCAGCAGCTTAAACAAAGGGGCTTACAATGAGCAGTTCTTC.

This clone turned up a few times. This chain connects TRBV7-3 to TRBJ2-1; TRBD2 might be the D (6 bases). The CDR3 covers 12 residues. Looked up from germline, CDR1 is SGHTA and CDR2 is FQGTGA. Trimming pared 5 bases from V and 9 bases from J, leaving 11 bases between. CDR3 in amino acids: CASSLGLREQFF. The CDR3, as DNA: TGTGCCAGCAGCCTGGGACTGCGTGAGCAGTTCTTC.

V usage is TRBV2 and J usage is TRBJ2-7; 7 bases line up with TRBD2. After removal of 9 bases from V and 12 bases from J, the junction contained 20 bases not matched to a gene. CDR1 SNHLY and CDR2 FYNNEI come from the germline V gene. The CDR3 has 14 residues. The CDR3 DNA sequence: TGTGCCAGTAACGCGGCTAGCGGTACCCTACGAGGGTACTTC. As protein: CASNAASGTLRGYF.

V usage is TRBV28 and J usage is TRBJ2-7; the D gene is possibly TRBD1 (6 bases). The CDR3 runs 13 residues. The germline CDR1 and CDR2 sequences are MDHEN and SYDVKM. Deletions cut 3 bases from V and 2 bases from J, with 8 bases between. CDR3 residues: CASSLRQAYEQYF. In nucleotides, the CDR3 is TGTGCCAGCAGTTTGCGACAGGCCTACGAGCAGTACTTC.

The J gene is TRBJ2-1, the V gene TRBV14; possibly TRBD2 for D (5 bases). The germline V gene encodes CDR1 SGHDN and CDR2 FVKESK. This CDR3 is 12 amino acids long. Trimming pared 8 bases from V and 5 bases from J, leaving 10 bases between. The CDR3 nucleotides are TGTGCCAGCTCCGGGATAAACAATGAGCAGTTCTTC. Its translation is CASSGINNEQFF. Together with reference TRBV14 and TRBJ2-1, the CDR3 gives the full variable domain: EAGVTQFPSHSVIEKGQTVTLRCDPISGHDNLYWYRRVMGKEIKFLLHFVKESKQDESGMPNNRFLAERTGGTYSTLKVQPAELEDSGVYFCASSGINNEQFFGPGTRLTVL.

The chain links TRBV5-1 to TRBJ2-5; D is undetermined. Germline loops: CDR1 SGHRS, CDR2 YFSETQ. V gave up 1 base and J gave up 2 bases, with 9 bases separating them. This CDR3 has 14 amino acids. The CDR3 loop reads CASSLTEPQETQYF. CDR3 bases: TGCGCCAGCAGCTTGACAGAGCCGCAAGAGACCCAGTACTTC. Full variable domain (outside the CDR3, taken from reference TRBV5-1 and TRBJ2-5): KAGVTQTPRYLIKTRGQQVTLSCSPISGHRSVSWYQQTPGQGLQFLFEYFSETQRNKGNFPGRFSGRQFSNSRSEMNVSTLELGDSALYLCASSLTEPQETQYFGPGTRLLVL.

The chain carries TRBV30 and TRBJ1-6; no firm D call. Germline V CDR1 and CDR2: GTSNPN, SVGIG (reference sequence). This CDR3 has 15 amino acids. V lost 3 bases and J lost 0, with 9 bases in between. The CDR3 loop reads CAWRGRSSYNSPLHF. CDR3 sequence (DNA): TGTGCCTGGAGGGGTAGGAGCTCCTATAATTCACCCCTCCACTTT.

This chain joins TRBV5-4 and TRBJ2-5, with 7 bases aligning to TRBD2. The germline V gene encodes CDR1 SGHNT and CDR2 YYREEE (reference sequence). The CDR3 is made up of 13 amino acids. Trimming removed 7 bases from V and 5 bases from J; junction bases left unmatched: 8. The CDR3 is CASSRGVGETQYF. The CDR3 coding sequence is TGTGCCAGCTCCCGGGGGGTTGGGGAGACCCAGTACTTC.

The rearrangement uses TRBV10-3 and TRBJ2-1, with 8 bases lining up with TRBD2. The germline CDR1 and CDR2 sequences are ENHRY and SYGVKD. V lost 10 bases to trimming and J lost 4 bases; unmatched junction nucleotides: 3. There are 12 residues in the CDR3. CDR3 in amino acids: CASSGIYNEQFF. DNA of the CDR3: TGTGCCAGTAGCGGGATTTACAATGAGCAGTTCTTC.

The V and J genes are TRBV5-1 and TRBJ1-1; D is perhaps TRBD1 (5 bases). The CDR3 runs 16 residues. The V gene lost 2 bases and the J gene lost 0 bases, with 14 bases spanning the gap. Germline V gene lookup returns CDR1 SGHRS and CDR2 YFSETQ. CDR3 amino acids: CASSFQGGPMNTEAFF. DNA for the CDR3: TGCGCCAGCAGCTTCCAGGGCGGCCCCATGAACACTGAAGCTTTCTTT.

This sequence joins TRBV7-9 and TRBJ1-3, with TRBD1 identical over 8 bases. The CDR3 length is 17 residues. The V segment lost 3 bases and the J segment 7 bases; nucleotides outside the gene matches: 14. The germline gives CDR1 SEHNR, CDR2 FQNEAQ (reference sequence). The CDR3 spells CASSFLGGGDRSNTIYF. The CDR3 bases are TGTGCCAGCAGCTTCCTCGGTGGAGGGGACAGGTCGAACACCATATATTTT.

In the case of this clone: Germline is not matched at one junction end, which may reflect a read error. The rearrangement uses TRBV9 and TRBJ2-5; the D gene is possibly TRBD1 (6 bases). The germline CDR1 and CDR2 sequences are SGDLS and YYNGEE. The length of the CDR3 is 13 residues. The CDR3 bases are TGTGCCAGCAGCGCTAACAGGGAAGAGGCCCAGTACTTC. Translating it yields CASSANREEAQYF.